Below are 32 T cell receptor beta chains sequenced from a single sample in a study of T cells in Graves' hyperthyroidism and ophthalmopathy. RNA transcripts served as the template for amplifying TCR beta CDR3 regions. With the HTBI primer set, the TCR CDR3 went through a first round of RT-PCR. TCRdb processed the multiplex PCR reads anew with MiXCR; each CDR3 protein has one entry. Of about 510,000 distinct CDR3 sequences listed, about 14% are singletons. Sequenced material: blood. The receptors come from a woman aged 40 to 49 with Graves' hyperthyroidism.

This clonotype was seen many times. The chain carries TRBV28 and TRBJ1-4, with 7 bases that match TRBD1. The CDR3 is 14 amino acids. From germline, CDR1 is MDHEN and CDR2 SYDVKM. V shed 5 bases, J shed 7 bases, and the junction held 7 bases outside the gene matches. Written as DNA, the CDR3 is TGTGCCAGCAGTGGCACAGGGGTGAGTGAAAAACTGTTTTTT. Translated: CASSGTGVSEKLFF.

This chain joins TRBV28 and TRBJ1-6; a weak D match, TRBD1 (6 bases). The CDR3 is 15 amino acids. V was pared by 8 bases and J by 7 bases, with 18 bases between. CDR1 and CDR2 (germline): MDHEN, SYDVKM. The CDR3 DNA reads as TGTGCCAGCCTAACCCAGGGGAAGGGAAATTCACCCCTCCACTTT. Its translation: CASLTQGKGNSPLHF.

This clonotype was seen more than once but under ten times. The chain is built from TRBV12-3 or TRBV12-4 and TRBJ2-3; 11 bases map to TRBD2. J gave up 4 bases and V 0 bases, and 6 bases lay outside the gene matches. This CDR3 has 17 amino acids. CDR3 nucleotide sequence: TGTGCCAGCAGTTTAGCTCTTAGCGGGAGGGGGGCAGATACGCAGTATTTT. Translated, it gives CASSLALSGRGADTQYF.

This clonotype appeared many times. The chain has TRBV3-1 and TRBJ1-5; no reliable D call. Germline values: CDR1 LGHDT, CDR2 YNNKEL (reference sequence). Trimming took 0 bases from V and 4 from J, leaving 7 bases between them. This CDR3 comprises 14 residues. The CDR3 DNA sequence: TGTGCCAGCAGCCAAGATCACGGAAATCAGCCCCAGCATTTT. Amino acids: CASSQDHGNQPQHF.

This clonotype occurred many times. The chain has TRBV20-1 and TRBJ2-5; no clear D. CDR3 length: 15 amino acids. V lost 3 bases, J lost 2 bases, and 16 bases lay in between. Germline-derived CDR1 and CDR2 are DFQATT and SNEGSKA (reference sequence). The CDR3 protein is CSARDQRRIQETQYF. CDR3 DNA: TGCAGTGCTAGGGACCAACGGAGAATTCAAGAGACCCAGTACTTC.

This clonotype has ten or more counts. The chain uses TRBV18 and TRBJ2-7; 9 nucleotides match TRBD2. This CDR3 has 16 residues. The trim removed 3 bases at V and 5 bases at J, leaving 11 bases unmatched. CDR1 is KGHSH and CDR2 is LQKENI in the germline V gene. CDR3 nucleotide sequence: TGTGCCAGCTCACCTGCCGGGACTAGCAGGCGGGACGAGCAGTACTTC. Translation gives CASSPAGTSRRDEQYF. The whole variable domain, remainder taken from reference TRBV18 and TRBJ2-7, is NAGVMQNPRHLVRRRGQEARLRCSPMKGHSHVYWYRQLPEEGLKFMVYLQKENIIDESGMPKERFSAEFPKEGPSILRIQQVVRGDSAAYFCASSPAGTSRRDEQYFGPGTRLTVT.

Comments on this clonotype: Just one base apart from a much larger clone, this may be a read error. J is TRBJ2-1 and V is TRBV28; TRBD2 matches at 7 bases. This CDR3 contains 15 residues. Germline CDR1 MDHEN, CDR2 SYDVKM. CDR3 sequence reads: CTSVGGISSYNEQFF. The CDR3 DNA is TGTACCAGCGTCGGGGGGATAAGCTCCTACAATGAGCAGTTCTTC.

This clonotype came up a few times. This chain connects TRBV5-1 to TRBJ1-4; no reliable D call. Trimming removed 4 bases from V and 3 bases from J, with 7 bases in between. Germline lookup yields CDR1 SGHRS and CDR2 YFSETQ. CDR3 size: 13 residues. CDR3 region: CASSEVPNEKLFF. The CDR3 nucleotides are TGCGCCAGCAGCGAGGTACCTAATGAAAAACTGTTTTTT.

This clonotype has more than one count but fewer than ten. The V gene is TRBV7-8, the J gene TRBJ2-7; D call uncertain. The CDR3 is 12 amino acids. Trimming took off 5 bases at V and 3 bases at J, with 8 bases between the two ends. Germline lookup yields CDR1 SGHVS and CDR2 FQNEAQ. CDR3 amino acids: CASSPLNYEQYF. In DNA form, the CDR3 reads TGTGCCAGCAGCCCGCTAAACTACGAGCAGTACTTC.

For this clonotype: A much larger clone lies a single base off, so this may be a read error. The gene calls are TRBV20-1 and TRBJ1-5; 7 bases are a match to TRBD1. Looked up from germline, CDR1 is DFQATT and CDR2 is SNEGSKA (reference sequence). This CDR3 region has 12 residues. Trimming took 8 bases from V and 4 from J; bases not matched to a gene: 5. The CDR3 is CSSKQGNQPQHF. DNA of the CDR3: TGCAGTTCTAAACAGGGGAATCAGCCCCAGCATTTT.

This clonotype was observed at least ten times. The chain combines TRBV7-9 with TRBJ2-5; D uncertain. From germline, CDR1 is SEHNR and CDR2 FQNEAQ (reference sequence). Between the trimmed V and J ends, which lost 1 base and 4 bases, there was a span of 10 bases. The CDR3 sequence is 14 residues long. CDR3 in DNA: TGTGCCAGCAGCTTAGAACCGGGCGGAGAGACCCAGTACTTC. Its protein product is CASSLEPGGETQYF.

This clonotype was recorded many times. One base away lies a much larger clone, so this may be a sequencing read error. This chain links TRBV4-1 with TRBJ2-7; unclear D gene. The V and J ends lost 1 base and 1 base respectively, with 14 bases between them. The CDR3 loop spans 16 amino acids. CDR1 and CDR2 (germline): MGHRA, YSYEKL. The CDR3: CASSQVDIGWSYEQYF. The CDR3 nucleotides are TGCGCCAGCAGCCAAGTAGATATAGGGTGGTCCTACGAGCAGTACTTC.

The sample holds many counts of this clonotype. The CDR3 sequence: CASRTLSGSSTDTQYF. CDR3 in DNA: TGTGCCAGTAGGACCCTTAGCGGGTCTAGCACAGATACGCAGTATTTT. This chain uses TRBV28 with TRBJ2-3; TRBD2 agrees at 7 bases. The CDR3 has 16 residues. J was trimmed by 0 bases and V by 9 bases; bases with no gene match: 12. The germline V gene has CDR1 MDHEN and CDR2 SYDVKM.

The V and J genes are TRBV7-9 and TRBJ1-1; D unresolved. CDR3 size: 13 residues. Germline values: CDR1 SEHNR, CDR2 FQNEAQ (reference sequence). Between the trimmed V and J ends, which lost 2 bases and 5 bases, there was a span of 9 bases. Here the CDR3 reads CASSLLRQTEAFF. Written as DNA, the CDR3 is TGTGCCAGCAGCTTACTAAGGCAAACTGAAGCTTTCTTT.

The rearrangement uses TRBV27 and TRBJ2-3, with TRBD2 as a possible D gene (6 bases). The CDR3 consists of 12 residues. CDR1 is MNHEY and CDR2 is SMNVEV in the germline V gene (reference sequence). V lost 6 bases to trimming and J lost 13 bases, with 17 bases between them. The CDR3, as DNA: TGTGCCAGCAGCCTTGGAGGGACCATGAAGTATTTT. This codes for CASSLGGTMKYF.

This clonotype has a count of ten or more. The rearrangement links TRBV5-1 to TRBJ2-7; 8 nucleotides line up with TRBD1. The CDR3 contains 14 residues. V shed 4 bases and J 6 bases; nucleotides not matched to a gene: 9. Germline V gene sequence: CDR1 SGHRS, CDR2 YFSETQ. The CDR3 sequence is CASSQWTGFLEQYF. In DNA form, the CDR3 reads TGCGCCAGCAGCCAGTGGACAGGGTTCCTCGAGCAGTACTTC.

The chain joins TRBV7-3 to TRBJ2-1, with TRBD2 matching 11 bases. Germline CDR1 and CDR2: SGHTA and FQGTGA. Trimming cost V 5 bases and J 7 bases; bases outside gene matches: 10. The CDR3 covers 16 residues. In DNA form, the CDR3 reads TGTGCCAGCAGCCCCATAGCGGGAGGGCCTTTGAATGAGCAGTTCTTC. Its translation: CASSPIAGGPLNEQFF.

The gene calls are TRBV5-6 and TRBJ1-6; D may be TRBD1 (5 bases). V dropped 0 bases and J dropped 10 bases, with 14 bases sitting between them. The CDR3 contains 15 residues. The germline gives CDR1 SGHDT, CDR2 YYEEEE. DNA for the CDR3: TGTGCCAGCAGCTTGGAACAGGCCCAAGGCTCACCCCTCCACTTT. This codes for CASSLEQAQGSPLHF.

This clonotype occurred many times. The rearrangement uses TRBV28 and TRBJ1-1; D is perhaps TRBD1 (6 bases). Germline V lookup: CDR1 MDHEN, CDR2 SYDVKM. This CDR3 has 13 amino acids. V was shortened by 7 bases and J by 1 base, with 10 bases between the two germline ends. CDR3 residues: CASTRDTNTEAFF. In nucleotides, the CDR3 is TGTGCCAGCACCAGGGACACGAACACTGAAGCTTTCTTT.

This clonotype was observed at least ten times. CDR3 nucleotide sequence: TGCGCCAGCAGCTTGGTTCGGGTAGGAACTGGCGAGCAGTACTTC. Translation: CASSLVRVGTGEQYF. The chain joins TRBV5-1 to TRBJ2-7; D unclear. Germline-derived CDR1 and CDR2 are SGHRS and YFSETQ. V was clipped by 0 bases and J by 6 bases, with 16 bases between them. The CDR3 is made up of 15 amino acids. The variable domain in full, with the rest retrieved from reference TRBV5-1 and TRBJ2-7, is KAGVTQTPRYLIKTRGQQVTLSCSPISGHRSVSWYQQTPGQGLQFLFEYFSETQRNKGNFPGRFSGRQFSNSRSEMNVSTLELGDSALYLCASSLVRVGTGEQYFGPGTRLTVT.

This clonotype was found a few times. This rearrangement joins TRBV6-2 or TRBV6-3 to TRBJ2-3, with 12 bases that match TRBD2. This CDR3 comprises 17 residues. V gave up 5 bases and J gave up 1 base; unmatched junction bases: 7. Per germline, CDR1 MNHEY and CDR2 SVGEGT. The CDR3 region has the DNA TGTGCCAGCAGTCCTAGCGGGAGGGTTTTTGGCACAGATACGCAGTATTTT. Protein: CASSPSGRVFGTDTQYF.

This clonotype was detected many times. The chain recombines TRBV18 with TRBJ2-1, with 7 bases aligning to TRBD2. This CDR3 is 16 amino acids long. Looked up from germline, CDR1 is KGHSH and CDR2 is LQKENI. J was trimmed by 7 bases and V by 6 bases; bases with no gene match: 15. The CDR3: CASSPDMGRARNEQFF. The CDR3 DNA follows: TGTGCCAGCTCTCCCGACATGGGGAGGGCGAGGAATGAGCAGTTCTTC. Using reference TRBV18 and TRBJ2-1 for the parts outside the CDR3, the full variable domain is NAGVMQNPRHLVRRRGQEARLRCSPMKGHSHVYWYRQLPEEGLKFMVYLQKENIIDESGMPKERFSAEFPKEGPSILRIQQVVRGDSAAYFCASSPDMGRARNEQFFGPGTRLTVL.

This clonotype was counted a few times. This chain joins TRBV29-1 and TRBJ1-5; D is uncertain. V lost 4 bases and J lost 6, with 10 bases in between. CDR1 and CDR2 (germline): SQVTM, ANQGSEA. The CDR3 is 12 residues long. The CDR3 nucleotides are TGCAGCGTTGGAGGGAGCGGTCAGCCCCAGCATTTT. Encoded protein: CSVGGSGQPQHF.

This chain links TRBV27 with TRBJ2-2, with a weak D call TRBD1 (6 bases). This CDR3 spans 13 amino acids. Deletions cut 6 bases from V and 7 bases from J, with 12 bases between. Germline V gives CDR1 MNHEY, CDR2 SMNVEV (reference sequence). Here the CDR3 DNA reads TGTGCCAGCAGACAACAGGGTGGCGGGGAGCTGTTTTTT. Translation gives CASRQQGGGELFF.

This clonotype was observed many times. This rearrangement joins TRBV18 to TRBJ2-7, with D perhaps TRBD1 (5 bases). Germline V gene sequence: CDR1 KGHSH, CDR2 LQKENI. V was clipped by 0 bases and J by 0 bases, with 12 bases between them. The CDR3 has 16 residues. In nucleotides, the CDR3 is TGTGCCAGCTCACCACCTTTCGGACAAAGCTCCTACGAGCAGTACTTC. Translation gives CASSPPFGQSSYEQYF.

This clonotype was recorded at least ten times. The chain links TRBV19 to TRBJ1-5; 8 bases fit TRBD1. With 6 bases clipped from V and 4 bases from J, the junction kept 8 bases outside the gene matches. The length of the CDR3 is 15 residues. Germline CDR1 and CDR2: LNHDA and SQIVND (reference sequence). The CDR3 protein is CASRRTGYTNQPQHF. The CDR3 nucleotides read TGTGCCAGTAGACGGACAGGGTATACTAATCAGCCCCAGCATTTT. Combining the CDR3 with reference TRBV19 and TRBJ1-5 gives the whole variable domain DGGITQSPKYLFRKEGQNVTLSCEQNLNHDAMYWYRQDPGQGLRLIYYSQIVNDFQKGDIAEGYSVSREKKESFPLTVTSAQKNPTAFYLCASRRTGYTNQPQHFGDGTRLSIL.

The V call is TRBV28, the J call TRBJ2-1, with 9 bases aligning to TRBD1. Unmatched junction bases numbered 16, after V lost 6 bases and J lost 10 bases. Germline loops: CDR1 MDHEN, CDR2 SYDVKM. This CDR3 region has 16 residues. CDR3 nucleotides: TGTGCCAGCAGCGCCCCGGGACAGGGTGTCGGTCGGGAGCAGTTCTTC. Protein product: CASSAPGQGVGREQFF.

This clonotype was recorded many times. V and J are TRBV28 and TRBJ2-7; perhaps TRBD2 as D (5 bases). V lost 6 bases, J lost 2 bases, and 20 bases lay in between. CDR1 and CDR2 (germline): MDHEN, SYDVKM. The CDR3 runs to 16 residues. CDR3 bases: TGTGCCAGCAGAGTCGATACGGGATTAAACACCTACGAGCAGTACTTC. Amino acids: CASRVDTGLNTYEQYF. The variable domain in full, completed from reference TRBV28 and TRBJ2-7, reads DVKVTQSSRYLVKRTGEKVFLECVQDMDHENMFWYRQDPGLGLRLIYFSYDVKMKEKGDIPEGYSVSREKKERFSLILESASTNQTSMYLCASRVDTGLNTYEQYFGPGTRLTVT.

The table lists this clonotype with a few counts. This CDR3 is CSVEGRGRNTGELFF. The CDR3 DNA follows: TGCAGCGTTGAAGGCAGGGGGCGCAACACCGGGGAGCTGTTTTTT. The chain combines TRBV29-1 with TRBJ2-2; 8 bases match TRBD1. The trim removed 1 base at V and 2 bases at J, leaving 3 bases unmatched. The germline V gene encodes CDR1 SQVTM and CDR2 ANQGSEA. CDR3 length equals 15 residues.

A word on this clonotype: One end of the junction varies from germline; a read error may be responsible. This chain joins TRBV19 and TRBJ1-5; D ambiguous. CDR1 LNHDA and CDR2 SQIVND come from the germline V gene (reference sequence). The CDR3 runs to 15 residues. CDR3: CTSSKMVWSNQPQHF. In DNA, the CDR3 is TGTACCAGTAGTAAAATGGTGTGGAGCAATCAGCCCCAGCATTTT.

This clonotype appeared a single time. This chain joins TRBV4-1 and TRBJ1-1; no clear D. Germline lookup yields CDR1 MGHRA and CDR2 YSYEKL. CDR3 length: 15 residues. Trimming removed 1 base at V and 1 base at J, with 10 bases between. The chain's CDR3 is CASSQAVAANTEAFF. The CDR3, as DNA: TGCGCCAGCAGCCAAGCAGTGGCGGCGAACACTGAAGCTTTCTTT.

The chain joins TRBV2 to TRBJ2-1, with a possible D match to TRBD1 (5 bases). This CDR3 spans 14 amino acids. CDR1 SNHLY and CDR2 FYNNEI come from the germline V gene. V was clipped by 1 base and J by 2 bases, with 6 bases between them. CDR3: CASSEGRAYNEQFF. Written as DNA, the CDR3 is TGTGCCAGCAGTGAAGGCAGGGCCTACAATGAGCAGTTCTTC.